These T cell receptor beta chains were read from a single sample in a study of OX40 agonist ivuxolimab in advanced cancers. Data came from immunoSEQ multiplex PCR; TCRdb stores just in-frame clones and leaves some out. The sample lists 65,000 to 95,000 clones, more than 70% occurring once. The sample consisted of CD4+ or CD8+ T cells sorted from blood, taken in a trial of the OX40 agonist ivuxolimab. The origin of the receptors is an adult with an advanced solid tumor such as melanoma, head and neck, liver or kidney cancer. CDR3s include the opening cysteine and the closing phenylalanine or tryptophan. The D gene is left open where the match is weak. Clone size is shown for a subset of rows, as once, few, many or a class of expanded clone.

DNA: TGTGCCAGCAGTGGACTAGCATGGGATACGCAGTATTTT
CDR3: CASSGLAWDTQYF
J: TRBJ2-3
V: TRBV7-8
size: once
length: 13
D: TRBD2

DNA: TGTGCCAGCAGAAAGGAGACTCGCACAGATACGCAGTATTTT
CDR3: CASRKETRTDTQYF
J: TRBJ2-3
V: TRBV2
size: NA
length: 14
D: NA

DNA: TGTGCCAGCAGGGTCGGGCGGGGGGTCTCCAATGAGCAGTTCTTC
CDR3: CASRVGRGVSNEQFF
J: TRBJ2-1
V: TRBV7-8
size: NA
length: 15
D: TRBD2

DNA: TGTGCCAGCAGCTTAGTTAGCGGGGGGGCCTATGAGCAGTTCTTC
CDR3: CASSLVSGGAYEQFF
J: TRBJ2-1
V: TRBV7-9
size: few
length: 15
D: TRBD2

DNA: TGTGCCAGCAGCCTTGTTGGCAATCAGCCCCAGCATTTT
CDR3: CASSLVGNQPQHF
J: TRBJ1-5
V: TRBV9
size: NA
length: 13
D: NA

DNA: TGTGCCATCAGTGAGCATTCCAATGAGCAGTTCTTC
CDR3: CAISEHSNEQFF
J: TRBJ2-1
V: TRBV10-3
size: NA
length: 12
D: NA

DNA: TGTGCCAGCAGCTTGGTGGGACAGGGGTTTTGGGAGCAGTACTTC
CDR3: CASSLVGQGFWEQYF
J: TRBJ2-7
V: TRBV5-6
size: once
length: 15
D: TRBD1

DNA: TGTGCCAGCAGCTTGGGACAGGGGGCCGGACTTTACGAGCAGTACTTC
CDR3: CASSLGQGAGLYEQYF
J: TRBJ2-7
V: TRBV5-4
size: NA
length: 16
D: TRBD1

DNA: TGTGCCAGCAGTTTCTTCCCGTCCCGGAACCTGGATACGCAGTATTTT
CDR3: CASSFFPSRNLDTQYF
J: TRBJ2-3
V: TRBV27
size: once
length: 16
D: NA

DNA: TGTGCCAGCAGAGCTACTAGCTCCGGGGAGCTGTTTTTT
CDR3: CASRATSSGELFF
J: TRBJ2-2
V: TRBV7-3
size: NA
length: 13
D: NA

DNA: TGTGCCAGCAGTTCCTCCTCCCCCTTAGCCAAAAACATTCAGTACTTC
CDR3: CASSSSSPLAKNIQYF
J: TRBJ2-4
V: TRBV28
size: NA
length: 16
D: NA

DNA: TGTGCCAGCAGCCCCTACGGTCAGCCCCAGCATTTT
CDR3: CASSPYGQPQHF
J: TRBJ1-5
V: TRBV7-9
size: NA
length: 12
D: NA

DNA: TGTGCCAGCAGTGAGGACAGAAAAGAGACCCAGTACTTC
CDR3: CASSEDRKETQYF
J: TRBJ2-5
V: TRBV2
size: NA
length: 13
D: NA

DNA: TGTGCCAGTAAGCCCCCGGGGGTCAGTCATCATGGAACTGAAGCTTTCTTT
CDR3: CASKPPGVSHHGTEAFF
J: TRBJ1-1
V: TRBV19
size: NA
length: 17
D: NA

DNA: TGTGCCAGCAGCCGTAGCGGGAGCGATGAGCAGTTCTTC
CDR3: CASSRSGSDEQFF
J: TRBJ2-1
V: TRBV11-3
size: NA
length: 13
D: TRBD2

DNA: TGCGCCAGCAGCTTTGAGGGCGTTTCACCCCTCCACTTT
CDR3: CASSFEGVSPLHF
J: TRBJ1-6
V: TRBV5-1
size: NA
length: 13
D: NA

DNA: TGTGCCAGCAGTGCGAATCTCCGGGACTACCGGCGGAATGAGCAGTTCTTC
CDR3: CASSANLRDYRRNEQFF
J: TRBJ2-1
V: TRBV28
size: NA
length: 17
D: TRBD2

DNA: TGTGCCTGGAGTGAAATTGATGGGGGCTACACCTTC
CDR3: CAWSEIDGGYTF
J: TRBJ1-2
V: TRBV30
size: NA
length: 12
D: NA

DNA: TGTGCCAGCAGCCCTAGTCCAGTACAGGGGTTAAATGAAAAACTGTTTTTT
CDR3: CASSPSPVQGLNEKLFF
J: TRBJ1-4
V: TRBV7-9
size: NA
length: 17
D: TRBD1

DNA: TGTGCCAGCAGCTTCCCCGGGACAGCGAACACTGAAGCTTTCTTT
CDR3: CASSFPGTANTEAFF
J: TRBJ1-1
V: TRBV5-4
size: NA
length: 15
D: TRBD1

DNA: TGTGCCAGCAGCCGGCGGGAGGGCCGCTACGAGCAGTACTTC
CDR3: CASSRREGRYEQYF
J: TRBJ2-7
V: TRBV9
size: NA
length: 14
D: TRBD2

DNA: TGTGCCAGCAGCTCGAGTAGAGGGGGGGCCCAGCATTTT
CDR3: CASSSSRGGAQHF
J: TRBJ1-5
V: TRBV7-8
size: NA
length: 13
D: NA

DNA: TGTGCCAGCAGCTTACACAGGGAGGGCGAAAAACTGTTTTTT
CDR3: CASSLHREGEKLFF
J: TRBJ1-4
V: TRBV7-9
size: NA
length: 14
D: NA

DNA: TGTGCCAGCAGTGCTGGCAGGGACCCCAATCAGCCCCAGCATTTT
CDR3: CASSAGRDPNQPQHF
J: TRBJ1-5
V: TRBV2
size: NA
length: 15
D: NA

DNA: TGTGCCAGCAGTGCTGGGACATTCATGGGGGAGACCCAGTACTTC
CDR3: CASSAGTFMGETQYF
J: TRBJ2-5
V: TRBV25-1
size: NA
length: 15
D: NA

DNA: TGTGCCAGCAGTTTAACACTCGGCGACAGGGGCTACGAGCAGTACTTC
CDR3: CASSLTLGDRGYEQYF
J: TRBJ2-7
V: TRBV28
size: NA
length: 16
D: TRBD1

DNA: TGCGCCAGCAGCACGGCGGGACTAGCGGGAGGGCGGAAGTTCTTC
CDR3: CASSTAGLAGGRKFF
J: TRBJ2-1
V: TRBV5-1
size: NA
length: 15
D: TRBD2

DNA: TGTGCCAGCAGCTTAGAGGGTCCCGGGGAGCTGTTTTTT
CDR3: CASSLEGPGELFF
J: TRBJ2-2
V: TRBV7-9
size: NA
length: 13
D: NA

DNA: TGTGCCAGCAGTCAAACACGGTCCTCCTACGAGCAGTACTTC
CDR3: CASSQTRSSYEQYF
J: TRBJ2-7
V: TRBV6-1
size: once
length: 14
D: NA

DNA: TGTGCCAGCATCCCCGGGGGTTCCTCCTACGAGCAGTACTTC
CDR3: CASIPGGSSYEQYF
J: TRBJ2-7
V: TRBV28
size: NA
length: 14
D: NA

DNA: TGTGCCAGCAGGAAAGGACAGGAGGATCAGCCCCAGCATTTT
CDR3: CASRKGQEDQPQHF
J: TRBJ1-5
V: TRBV6-1
size: few
length: 14
D: TRBD1

DNA: TGTGCCAGCAGTCAGACAGGGGGCGCGCGGGAGACCCAGTACTTC
CDR3: CASSQTGGARETQYF
J: TRBJ2-5
V: TRBV6-4
size: NA
length: 15
D: TRBD1

DNA: TGTGCCAGCAGCCTCACCGGGACTAGCGAGTACGAGCAGTACTTC
CDR3: CASSLTGTSEYEQYF
J: TRBJ2-7
V: TRBV9
size: NA
length: 15
D: TRBD2

DNA: TGTGCCAGCAGCTCGGACTACGAGCAGTACTTC
CDR3: CASSSDYEQYF
J: TRBJ2-7
V: TRBV5-6
size: NA
length: 11
D: NA

DNA: TGTGCCAGCTCACCAAGTTCAGGGGGCGTAGCCCACGAGCAGTACTTC
CDR3: CASSPSSGGVAHEQYF
J: TRBJ2-7
V: TRBV18
size: NA
length: 16
D: TRBD1

DNA: TGTGCCAGCAGCAGCCGACAGGGCCACGAGCAGTACTTC
CDR3: CASSSRQGHEQYF
J: TRBJ2-7
V: TRBV5-4
size: NA
length: 13
D: TRBD1

DNA: TGTGCCAGCAACAGGGTTTCCAAACGCGGTCAGCCCCAGCATTTT
CDR3: CASNRVSKRGQPQHF
J: TRBJ1-5
V: TRBV28
size: NA
length: 15
D: NA

DNA: TGTGCCAGCAGCATCCGGGGTCCTGGGACCCTTAATCCTTCACCCCTCCACTTT
CDR3: CASSIRGPGTLNPSPLHF
J: TRBJ1-6
V: TRBV13
size: NA
length: 18
D: NA

DNA: TGTGCCAGCAGGCGTGAGTATTCGTACAATGAGCAGTTCTTC
CDR3: CASRREYSYNEQFF
J: TRBJ2-1
V: TRBV6-1
size: NA
length: 14
D: NA

DNA: TGTGCCTGGATAGTCAGGAAGGACACTGAAGCTTTCTTT
CDR3: CAWIVRKDTEAFF
J: TRBJ1-1
V: TRBV30
size: NA
length: 13
D: NA

DNA: TGTGCCAGCAGTGAACGTGGGAAAGATACGCAGTATTTT
CDR3: CASSERGKDTQYF
J: TRBJ2-3
V: TRBV6-1
size: NA
length: 13
D: NA

DNA: TGTGCCAGCAGCACAGCGACGAACACTGAAGCTTTCTTT
CDR3: CASSTATNTEAFF
J: TRBJ1-1
V: TRBV7-8
size: few
length: 13
D: NA

DNA: TGTGCCACCAGCAACTCCAAGACCCAGTACTTC
CDR3: CATSNSKTQYF
J: TRBJ2-5
V: TRBV15
size: NA
length: 11
D: NA

DNA: TGTGCCAGCAGCGGGTTCAAAGGTCCAAGGAACACTGAAGCTTTCTTT
CDR3: CASSGFKGPRNTEAFF
J: TRBJ1-1
V: TRBV5-4
size: NA
length: 16
D: NA

DNA: TGTGCCAGCAGCGTAGGGCGGGGCGAGCAGTTCTTC
CDR3: CASSVGRGEQFF
J: TRBJ2-1
V: TRBV9
size: NA
length: 12
D: NA

DNA: TGTGCCAGTAGTATATTCGGGGCAGTGAACACTGAAGCTTTCTTT
CDR3: CASSIFGAVNTEAFF
J: TRBJ1-1
V: TRBV19
size: NA
length: 15
D: NA

DNA: TGTGCCAGCAGCTCGTTAGCGGGGGCGAGCACAGATACGCAGTATTTT
CDR3: CASSSLAGASTDTQYF
J: TRBJ2-3
V: TRBV7-8
size: once
length: 16
D: TRBD2

DNA: TGTGCCAGCAGCCTCGGGGGGATTGAGCAGTTCTTC
CDR3: CASSLGGIEQFF
J: TRBJ2-1
V: TRBV7-9
size: once
length: 12
D: TRBD2

DNA: TGTGCCAGCAGCGTGGGGACACGGAGTAGCAATCAGCCCCAGCATTTT
CDR3: CASSVGTRSSNQPQHF
J: TRBJ1-5
V: TRBV5-8
size: NA
length: 16
D: NA

DNA: TGTGCCTGGACGGTGGGGCTAGCCCAGAGCACAGATACGCAGTATTTT
CDR3: CAWTVGLAQSTDTQYF
J: TRBJ2-3
V: TRBV30
size: NA
length: 16
D: NA

DNA: TGTGCCAGTAGCGAGGACAGGAGCTCCTACAATGAGCAGTTCTTC
CDR3: CASSEDRSSYNEQFF
J: TRBJ2-1
V: TRBV19
size: NA
length: 15
D: TRBD1

DNA: TGTGCCAGCGGCTTGACGCGGGGCTATGGCTACACCTTC
CDR3: CASGLTRGYGYTF
J: TRBJ1-2
V: TRBV7-8
size: NA
length: 13
D: NA

DNA: TGTGCCATCAGGGGCTCGGGGGCGGCCTATGGCTACACCTTC
CDR3: CAIRGSGAAYGYTF
J: TRBJ1-2
V: TRBV10-3
size: NA
length: 14
D: NA